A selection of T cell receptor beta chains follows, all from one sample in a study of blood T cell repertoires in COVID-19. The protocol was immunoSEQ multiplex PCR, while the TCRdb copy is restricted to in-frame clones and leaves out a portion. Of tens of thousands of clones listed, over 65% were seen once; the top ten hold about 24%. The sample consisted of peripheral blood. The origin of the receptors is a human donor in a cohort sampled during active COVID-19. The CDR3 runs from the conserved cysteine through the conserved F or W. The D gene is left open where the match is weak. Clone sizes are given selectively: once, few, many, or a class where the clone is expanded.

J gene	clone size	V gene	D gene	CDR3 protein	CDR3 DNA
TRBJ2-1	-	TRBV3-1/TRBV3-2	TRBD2	CASSQGSGRGTYNEQFF	TGTGCCAGCAGCCAAGGTAGCGGGAGAGGTACCTACAATGAGCAGTTCTTC
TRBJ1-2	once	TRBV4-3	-	CASSQGRGDNYGYTF	TGCGCCAGCAGCCAAGGGCGCGGAGATAACTATGGCTACACCTTC
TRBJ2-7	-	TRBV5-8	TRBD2	CASSSGLAGAYEQYF	TGTGCCAGCAGCTCGGGACTAGCGGGGGCCTACGAGCAGTACTTC
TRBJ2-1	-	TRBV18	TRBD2	CASSPRGIAGGNEQFF	TGTGCCAGCTCACCACGGGGAATAGCGGGGGGAAATGAGCAGTTCTTC
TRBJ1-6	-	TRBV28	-	CASSFSGSYNSPLHF	TGTGCCAGCAGTTTTTCGGGGTCCTATAATTCACCCCTCCACTTT
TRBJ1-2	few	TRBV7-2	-	CASSLDSSYGYTF	TGTGCCAGCAGCTTAGATTCATCCTATGGCTACACCTTC
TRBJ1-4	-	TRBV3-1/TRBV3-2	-	CASSPGGGLNEKLFF	TGTGCCAGCAGCCCGGGCGGGGGGCTGAATGAAAAACTGTTTTTT
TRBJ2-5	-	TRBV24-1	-	CATSDPRGGAGKETQYF	TGTGCCACCAGTGACCCCCGGGGCGGGGCCGGAAAAGAGACCCAGTACTTC
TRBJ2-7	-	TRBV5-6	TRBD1	CASSPRRTGLSNEQYF	TGTGCCAGCAGCCCTAGGAGGACAGGGTTGAGTAACGAGCAGTACTTC
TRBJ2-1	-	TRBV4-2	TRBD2	CASSQVPGLAGTNEQFF	TGTGCCAGCAGCCAAGTACCGGGACTAGCGGGAACGAATGAGCAGTTCTTC
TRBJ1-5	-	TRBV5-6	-	CASSKGPNQPQHF	TGTGCCAGCAGCAAGGGGCCAAATCAGCCCCAGCATTTT
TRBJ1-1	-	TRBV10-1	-	CASSAGTIGEAFF	TGCGCCAGCAGCGCCGGGACAATTGGTGAAGCTTTCTTT
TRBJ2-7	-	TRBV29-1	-	CSVVESAGEQYF	TGCAGCGTTGTTGAAAGCGCGGGGGAGCAGTACTTC
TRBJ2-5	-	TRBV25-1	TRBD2	CASSEYGALAGAKETQYF	TGTGCCAGCAGTGAATATGGGGCCCTAGCGGGAGCTAAGGAGACCCAGTACTTC
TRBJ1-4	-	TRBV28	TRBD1	CASRPDRAPEKLFF	TGTGCCAGCAGACCCGACAGGGCCCCCGAAAAACTGTTTTTT
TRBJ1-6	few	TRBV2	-	CASTVGWDSPLHF	TGTGCCAGCACCGTCGGGTGGGATTCACCCCTCCACTTT
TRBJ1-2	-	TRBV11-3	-	CASSQQPPPFGYTF	TGTGCCAGCAGCCAACAGCCCCCCCCATTCGGCTACACCTTC
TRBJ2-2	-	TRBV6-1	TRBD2	CASSESSGSSNTGELFF	TGTGCCAGCAGTGAATCCAGCGGGAGCTCGAACACCGGGGAGCTGTTTTTT
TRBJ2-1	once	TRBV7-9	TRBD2	CASSSWTSGRSGSYNEQFF	TGTGCCAGCAGCTCCTGGACTAGCGGGAGGTCCGGCTCCTACAATGAGCAGTTCTTC
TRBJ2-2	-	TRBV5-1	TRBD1	CASSLDQGATGELFF	TGCGCCAGCAGCTTGGATCAGGGGGCCACCGGGGAGCTGTTTTTT
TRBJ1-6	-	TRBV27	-	CASRSLARESPLHF	TGTGCCAGCAGGTCCTTGGCCAGGGAATCACCCCTCCACTTT
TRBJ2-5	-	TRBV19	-	CASSIPTSPGATQYF	TGTGCCAGTAGTATCCCGACTAGCCCGGGGGCGACCCAGTACTTC
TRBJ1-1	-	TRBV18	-	CASSPQYRESEAFF	TGTGCCAGCTCACCCCAATACAGGGAATCTGAAGCTTTCTTT
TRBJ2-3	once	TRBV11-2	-	CASSLDSGATDTQYF	TGTGCCAGCAGCTTAGACAGCGGAGCCACAGATACGCAGTATTTT
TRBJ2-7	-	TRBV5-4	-	CASSLAAGYEQYF	TGTGCCAGCAGCTTGGCGGCGGGCTACGAGCAGTACTTC
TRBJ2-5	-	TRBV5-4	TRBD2	CASSSEAGVSETQYF	TGTGCCAGCAGCTCGGAAGCGGGAGTCTCCGAGACCCAGTACTTC
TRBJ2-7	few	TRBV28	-	CASSSPEGSGEQYF	TGTGCCAGCAGTTCCCCGGAGGGAAGCGGCGAGCAGTACTTC
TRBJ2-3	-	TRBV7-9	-	CASSQQTGRTDTQYF	TGTGCCAGCAGCCAGCAGACAGGTCGCACAGATACGCAGTATTTT
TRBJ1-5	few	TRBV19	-	CASSITIRSNQPQHF	TGTGCCAGTAGTATAACAATCAGAAGCAATCAGCCCCAGCATTTT
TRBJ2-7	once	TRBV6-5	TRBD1	CASSYSTTGITYEQYF	TGTGCCAGCAGTTACTCGACGACAGGGATTACCTACGAGCAGTACTTC
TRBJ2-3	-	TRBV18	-	CASSPISLVGADTQYF	TGTGCCAGCTCACCAATTTCTCTAGTAGGGGCAGATACGCAGTATTTT
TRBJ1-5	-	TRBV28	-	CASSLRPGRNSNQPQHF	TGTGCCAGCAGTTTACGTCCAGGTCGAAATAGCAATCAGCCCCAGCATTTT
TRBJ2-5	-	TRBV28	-	CASSLSGGPFGETQYF	TGTGCCAGCAGTTTATCCGGGGGGCCGTTTGGAGAGACCCAGTACTTC
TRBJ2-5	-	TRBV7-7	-	CASSLGMRGQETQYF	TGTGCTAGCAGCTTAGGAATGCGGGGCCAAGAGACCCAGTACTTC
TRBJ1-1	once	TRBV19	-	CARTRAQTGNTEAFF	TGTGCCAGAACCAGGGCTCAGACGGGGAACACTGAAGCTTTCTTT
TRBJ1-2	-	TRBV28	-	CASSFSNYGYTF	TGTGCCAGCAGTTTCTCGAACTATGGCTACACCTTC
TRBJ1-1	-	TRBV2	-	CASSRRGGITEAFF	TGTGCCAGCAGCCGCCGGGGAGGGATCACTGAAGCTTTCTTT
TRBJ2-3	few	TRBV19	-	CASSIGGDTQYF	TGTGCCAGTAGTATTGGAGGAGATACGCAGTATTTT
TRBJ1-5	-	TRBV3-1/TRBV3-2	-	CASSRHETEPQHF	TGTGCCAGCAGTCGACACGAGACGGAGCCCCAGCATTTT
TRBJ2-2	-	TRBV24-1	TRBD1	CATRDRANTGELFF	TGTGCCACCAGGGACAGGGCGAACACCGGGGAGCTGTTTTTT
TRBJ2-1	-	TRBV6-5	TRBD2	CASSTSGSFYNEQFF	TGTGCCAGCAGCACTAGCGGGTCCTTTTACAATGAGCAGTTCTTC
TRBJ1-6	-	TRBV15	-	CATSSAGGLLHF	TGTGCCACCAGCAGCGCGGGGGGCCTCCTCCACTTT
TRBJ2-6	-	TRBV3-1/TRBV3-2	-	CASSQVPQGLSGANVLTF	TGTGCCAGCAGCCAAGTTCCCCAGGGCCTCTCTGGGGCCAACGTCCTGACTTTC
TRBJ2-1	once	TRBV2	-	CASSERQGNEQFF	TGTGCCAGCAGTGAGAGGCAGGGCAATGAGCAGTTCTTC
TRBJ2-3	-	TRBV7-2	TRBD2	CASSLAGTSGTDTQYF	TGTGCCAGCAGCTTAGCTGGGACTAGCGGCACAGATACGCAGTATTTT
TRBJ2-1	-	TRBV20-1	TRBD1	CSASSFSGTGNQFF	TGCAGTGCTAGTTCATTTTCCGGGACAGGGAACCAATTCTTC
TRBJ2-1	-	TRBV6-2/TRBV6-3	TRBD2	CASSDDATSPYNEQFF	TGTGCCAGCAGTGACGACGCGACTAGCCCCTACAATGAGCAGTTCTTC
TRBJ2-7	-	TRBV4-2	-	CASSQDWAIYYEQYF	TGTGCCAGCAGCCAAGATTGGGCGATCTACTACGAGCAGTACTTC
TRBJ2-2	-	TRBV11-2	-	CASSLAHGELFF	TGTGCCAGCAGCTTAGCACACGGGGAGCTGTTTTTT
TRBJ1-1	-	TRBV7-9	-	CASTQVRGTEAFF	TGTGCCAGCACCCAGGTACGGGGAACTGAAGCTTTCTTT
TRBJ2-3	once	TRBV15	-	CATSRARQSPITDTQYF	TGTGCCACCAGCAGGGCAAGACAGAGCCCGATCACAGATACGCAGTATTTT
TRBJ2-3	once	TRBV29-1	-	CSVEQGTDTQYF	TGCAGCGTTGAGCAGGGGACAGATACGCAGTATTTT
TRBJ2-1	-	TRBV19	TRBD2	CASSSSGGEQFF	TGTGCCAGTAGTTCTAGCGGGGGTGAGCAGTTCTTC
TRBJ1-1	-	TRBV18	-	CASSPPAQGAEAFF	TGTGCCAGCTCACCACCGGCGCAGGGTGCTGAAGCTTTCTTT
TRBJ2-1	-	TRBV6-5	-	CASRLRDNEQFF	TGTGCCAGCAGGCTCCGAGACAATGAGCAGTTCTTC